Presented here are 20 T cell receptor beta chains from one specimen sequenced in a study of neurological immune-mediated disorders. Time point of the sample: longitudinal time-point 3. TCRdb reprocessed the 5' RACE reads via MiXCR and lists one record per CDR3 protein. The sample lists approximately 100,000 distinct CDR3 sequences; under 14% were seen once. The sample was PBMCs. The receptor source for this set is a female donor with HTLV-1-associated myelopathy (HAM/TSP).

As to this clonotype: Possible read error: a much larger clone is one base away. The CDR3 nucleotides read TGCGCCAGCAGCCACGGGACTAGCAAAGATACGCAGTATTTT. This translates into CASSHGTSKDTQYF. This sequence joins TRBV5-1 and TRBJ2-3; 9 bases are a match to TRBD2. CDR3 length: 14 residues. Germline CDR1 and CDR2: SGHRS and YFSETQ.

V usage is TRBV5-1 and J usage is TRBJ2-2, with TRBD2 matching 11 bases. The junction had 3 bases not matched to a gene; V was cut back by 5 bases and J by 0 bases. The CDR3 has 16 residues. Germline CDR1 reads SGHRS; CDR2 reads YFSETQ. CDR3 amino acids: CASRTSGEANTGELFF. The CDR3 nucleotides read TGCGCCAGCAGGACTAGCGGGGAAGCGAACACCGGGGAGCTGTTTTTT.

There are many counts of this clonotype. The chain is built from TRBV7-9 and TRBJ2-2; maybe TRBD1 (6 bases). The CDR3 loop spans 15 amino acids. CDR1 SEHNR and CDR2 FQNEAQ come from the germline V gene (reference sequence). The V gene lost 5 bases and the J gene lost 5 bases, with 15 bases spanning the gap. The CDR3 sequence: CASSPNRAATGELFF. The CDR3 bases are TGTGCCAGCAGCCCGAACAGGGCGGCGACCGGGGAGCTGTTTTTT. The variable domain in full, with the rest retrieved from reference TRBV7-9 and TRBJ2-2, is DTGVSQNPRHKITKRGQNVTFRCDPISEHNRLYWYRQTLGQGPEFLTYFQNEAQLEKSRLLSDRFSAERPKGSFSTLEIQRTEQGDSAMYLCASSPNRAATGELFFGEGSRLTVL.

This clonotype was seen at least ten times. The genes are TRBV6-2 or TRBV6-3 and TRBJ1-5; 7 bases align to TRBD1. The V and J ends lost 2 bases and 6 bases, in that order; junction bases with no gene match: 4. CDR3 length equals 14 residues. Germline V gives CDR1 MNHEY, CDR2 SVGEGT. The DNA for the CDR3 is TGTGCCAGCAGTTACAGACAGGGAAGTCAGCCCCAGCATTTT. Translated: CASSYRQGSQPQHF.

This clonotype was seen repeatedly, ten times or more. The chain uses TRBV10-3 and TRBJ2-7; D call uncertain. CDR1 ENHRY and CDR2 SYGVKD come from the germline V gene. CDR3 size: 13 residues. Trimming removed 0 bases at V and 12 bases at J, with 15 bases between. CDR3 region: CAISESADKELYF. DNA for the CDR3: TGTGCCATCAGTGAGTCGGCTGACAAGGAGTTGTACTTC.

This clonotype appeared many times. The chain links TRBV5-6 to TRBJ2-5; TRBD1 might be the D (6 bases). The CDR3 is made up of 14 amino acids. The germline V gene has CDR1 SGHDT and CDR2 YYEEEE. V lost 4 bases and J 2 bases, leaving 12 bases between the germline ends. The CDR3 nucleotides read TGTGCCAGCAGCATTAGGACAGCGCAAGAGACCCAGTACTTC. Residues: CASSIRTAQETQYF. The full variable domain, its missing parts supplied by reference TRBV5-6 and TRBJ2-5, is DAGVTQSPTHLIKTRGQQVTLRCSPKSGHDTVSWYQQALGQGPQFIFQYYEEEERQRGNFPDRFSGHQFPNYSSELNVNALLLGDSALYLCASSIRTAQETQYFGPGTRLLVL.

This clonotype has at least ten counts. The chain couples TRBV20-1 to TRBJ1-1; no definite D call. Deletions cut 3 bases from V and 4 bases from J, with 15 bases between. This CDR3 has 14 amino acids. Germline CDR1 DFQATT, CDR2 SNEGSKA (reference sequence). The CDR3 coding sequence is TGCAGTGCTAGCCTGCAAGGGCTGGCCACTGAAGCTTTCTTT. Translating it yields CSASLQGLATEAFF.

This clonotype was seen many times. This chain uses TRBV3-1 with TRBJ2-4, with 8 bases that match TRBD2. V trimming: 4 bases; J trimming: 7 bases; junction bases outside the gene matches: 6. This CDR3 region has 14 residues. Germline V CDR1 and CDR2: LGHDT, YNNKEL (reference sequence). This CDR3 reads CASSLAGTPNIQYF. In nucleotides, the CDR3 is TGTGCCAGCAGCCTAGCGGGGACTCCGAACATTCAGTACTTC.

This clonotype occurred many times. V is TRBV15 and J is TRBJ2-3; D is uncertain. Germline V gene lookup returns CDR1 LNHNV and CDR2 YYDKDF (reference sequence). V dropped 0 bases and J dropped 4 bases, with 14 bases sitting between them. The length of the CDR3 is 16 residues. The CDR3 spells CATSRDPVGGADTQYF. The DNA for the CDR3 is TGTGCCACCAGCAGAGATCCCGTCGGTGGCGCAGATACGCAGTATTTT.

This clonotype was observed many times. The V and J genes are TRBV5-1 and TRBJ1-2; D remains ambiguous. Per germline, CDR1 SGHRS and CDR2 YFSETQ. Trimming took off 1 base at V and 3 bases at J, with 13 bases between the two ends. This CDR3 spans 15 amino acids. The CDR3 region has the DNA TGCGCCAGCAGCTTGAACAGAGGGAGTTACTATGGCTACACCTTC. It encodes CASSLNRGSYYGYTF.

In this sample, this clonotype turned up many times. One junction end disagrees with the germline gene, perhaps due to a read error. V and J are TRBV15 and TRBJ2-7; D gene uncertain. The CDR3 length is 14 residues. Germline-derived CDR1 and CDR2 are LNHNV and YYDKDF (reference sequence). CDR3 bases: TGTGCTACCAGCCCAGGTGGCAGCTCCTACGAGCAGTACTTC. It codes for CATSPGGSSYEQYF.

The sample holds a few counts of this clonotype. This chain uses TRBV7-2 with TRBJ1-5; D perhaps matches TRBD1 (5 bases). CDR1 and CDR2 from the germline V gene are SGHTA and FQGNSA. The CDR3 is 14 amino acids. V lost 1 base, J lost 4 bases, and 8 bases lay in between. DNA for the CDR3: TGTGCCAGCAGCTTAGGACAGACAAATCAGCCCCAGCATTTT. It encodes CASSLGQTNQPQHF.

This clonotype was observed a few times. The chain recombines TRBV10-3 with TRBJ2-4, with D perhaps matching TRBD1 or TRBD2 (6 bases each). The CDR3 runs to 14 residues. The germline gives CDR1 ENHRY, CDR2 SYGVKD. V was shortened by 2 bases and J by 9 bases, with 14 bases between the two germline ends. The CDR3 protein is CAISEKGGSGIQYF. The CDR3 nucleotides are TGTGCCATCAGTGAGAAGGGGGGAAGCGGCATTCAGTACTTC.

The chain links TRBV28 to TRBJ2-7, with TRBD2 as a possible D gene (6 bases). The CDR3 is 14 amino acids. V gave up 3 bases and J gave up 2 bases, with 11 bases separating them. The germline gives CDR1 MDHEN, CDR2 SYDVKM. CDR3 sequence reads: CASSFVAGPYEQYF. CDR3 in DNA: TGTGCCAGCAGTTTTGTGGCGGGACCCTACGAGCAGTACTTC.

The sample holds many counts of this clonotype. This chain uses TRBV6-5 with TRBJ2-2, with a tentative D call TRBD1 (6 bases). V gave up 8 bases and J gave up 4 bases, with 14 bases separating them. CDR1 and CDR2 (germline): MNHEY, SVGAGI. The CDR3 is made up of 14 amino acids. The CDR3 sequence: CASAQDRTTGELFF. CDR3 sequence (DNA): TGTGCCAGCGCCCAAGACAGGACCACCGGGGAGCTGTTTTTT.

This clonotype showed up just a few times. A junction end diverges from the germline sequence, so it may reflect a read error. The chain is built from TRBV15 and TRBJ2-1; D is unresolved. The CDR3 totals 16 residues. The germline V gene encodes CDR1 LNHNV and CDR2 YYDKDF (reference sequence). CDR3 sequence (DNA): TGTGCTACCAGCAGAGATCTAAAGGGTAGCTACAATGAGCAGTTCTTC. Translated, it gives CATSRDLKGSYNEQFF.

Ten or more counts support this clonotype. The CDR3 spells CASSLGQDPYNEQFF. The DNA for the CDR3 is TGCGCCAGCAGCTTGGGGCAGGATCCTTACAATGAGCAGTTCTTC. The chain uses TRBV5-1 and TRBJ2-1; no definite D call. The germline CDR1 and CDR2 sequences are SGHRS and YFSETQ. V was cut by 0 bases and J by 4 bases, with 11 bases left in between. The CDR3 extends over 15 amino acids.

This clonotype occurred a few times. The chain couples TRBV3-1 to TRBJ1-1; no clear D. Trimming removed 4 bases from V and 0 bases from J, with 12 bases in between. Germline assignment: CDR1 LGHDT and CDR2 YNNKEL (reference sequence). CDR3 length equals 15 residues. The CDR3 DNA reads TGTGCCAGCAGCCCGGACGACGGACTGAACACTGAAGCTTTCTTT. Translation: CASSPDDGLNTEAFF.

This clonotype was found many times. The chain carries TRBV5-1 and TRBJ1-3; D might be TRBD1 (5 bases). CDR1 SGHRS and CDR2 YFSETQ come from the germline V gene. The germline V and J ends were trimmed by 0 bases and 3 bases, with 10 bases remaining between them. The CDR3 loop spans 15 amino acids. Here the CDR3 reads CASSLAGLGGNTIYF. The DNA of the CDR3 is TGCGCCAGCAGCTTGGCGGGGCTTGGTGGAAACACCATATATTTT.

In this sample, this clonotype turned up many times. The rearrangement uses TRBV7-9 and TRBJ2-5, with 8 bases lining up with TRBD2. V dropped 5 bases and J dropped 1; count of bases not matched to a gene: 12. This CDR3 region has 17 residues. The germline gives CDR1 SEHNR, CDR2 FQNEAQ (reference sequence). The CDR3 coding sequence is TGTGCCAGCAGCAATTCCCTCGCGGGGGGCCCCCAAGAGACCCAGTACTTC. Amino acid sequence: CASSNSLAGGPQETQYF. The full variable domain, its missing parts supplied by reference TRBV7-9 and TRBJ2-5, is DTGVSQNPRHKITKRGQNVTFRCDPISEHNRLYWYRQTLGQGPEFLTYFQNEAQLEKSRLLSDRFSAERPKGSFSTLEIQRTEQGDSAMYLCASSNSLAGGPQETQYFGPGTRLLVL.